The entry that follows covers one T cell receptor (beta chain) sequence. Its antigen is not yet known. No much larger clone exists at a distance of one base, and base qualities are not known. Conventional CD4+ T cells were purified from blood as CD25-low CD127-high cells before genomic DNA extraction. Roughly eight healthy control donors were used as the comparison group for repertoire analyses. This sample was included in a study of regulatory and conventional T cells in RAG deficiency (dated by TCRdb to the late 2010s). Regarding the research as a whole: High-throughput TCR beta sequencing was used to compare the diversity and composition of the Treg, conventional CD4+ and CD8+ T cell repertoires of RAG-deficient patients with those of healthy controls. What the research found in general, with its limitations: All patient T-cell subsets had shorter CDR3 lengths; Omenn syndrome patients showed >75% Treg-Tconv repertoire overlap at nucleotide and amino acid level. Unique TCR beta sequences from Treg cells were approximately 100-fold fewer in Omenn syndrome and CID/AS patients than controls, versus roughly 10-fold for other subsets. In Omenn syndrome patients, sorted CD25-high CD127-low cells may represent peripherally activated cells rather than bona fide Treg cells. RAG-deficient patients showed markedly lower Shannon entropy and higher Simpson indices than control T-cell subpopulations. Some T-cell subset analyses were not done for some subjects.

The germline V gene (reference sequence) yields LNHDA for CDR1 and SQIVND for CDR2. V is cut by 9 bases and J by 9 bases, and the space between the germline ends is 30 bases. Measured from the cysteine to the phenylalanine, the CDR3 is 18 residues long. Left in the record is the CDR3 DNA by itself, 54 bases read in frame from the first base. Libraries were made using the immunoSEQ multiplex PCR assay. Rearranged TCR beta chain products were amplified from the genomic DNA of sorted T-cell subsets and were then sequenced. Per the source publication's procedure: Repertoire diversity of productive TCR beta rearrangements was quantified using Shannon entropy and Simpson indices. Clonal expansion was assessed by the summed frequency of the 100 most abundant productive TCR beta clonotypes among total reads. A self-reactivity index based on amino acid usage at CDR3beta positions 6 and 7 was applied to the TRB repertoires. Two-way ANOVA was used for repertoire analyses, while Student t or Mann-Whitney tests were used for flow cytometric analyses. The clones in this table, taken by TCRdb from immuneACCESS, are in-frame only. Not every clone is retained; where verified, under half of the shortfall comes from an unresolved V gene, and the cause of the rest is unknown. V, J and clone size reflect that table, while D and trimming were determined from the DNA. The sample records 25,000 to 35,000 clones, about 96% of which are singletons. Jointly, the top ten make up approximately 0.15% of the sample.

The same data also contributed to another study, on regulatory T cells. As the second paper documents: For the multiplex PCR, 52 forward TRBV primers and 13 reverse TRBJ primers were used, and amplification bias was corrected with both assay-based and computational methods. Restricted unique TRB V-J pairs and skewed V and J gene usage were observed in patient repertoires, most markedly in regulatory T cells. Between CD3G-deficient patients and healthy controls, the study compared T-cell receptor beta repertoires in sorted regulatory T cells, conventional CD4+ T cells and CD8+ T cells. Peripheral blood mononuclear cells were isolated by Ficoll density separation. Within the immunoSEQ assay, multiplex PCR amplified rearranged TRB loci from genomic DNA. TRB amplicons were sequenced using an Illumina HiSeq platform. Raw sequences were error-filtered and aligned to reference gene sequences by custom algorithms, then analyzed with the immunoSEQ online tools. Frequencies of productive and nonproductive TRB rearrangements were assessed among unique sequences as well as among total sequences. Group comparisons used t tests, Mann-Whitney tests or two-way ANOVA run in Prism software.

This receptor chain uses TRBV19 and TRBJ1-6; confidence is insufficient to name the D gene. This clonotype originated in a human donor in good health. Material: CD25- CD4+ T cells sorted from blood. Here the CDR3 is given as CASARSQVPVLGSSPLHF. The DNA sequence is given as TGTGCCAGCGCCAGAAGTCAGGTACCGGTACTTGGGAGTTCACCCCTCCACTTT.